The rows below give T cell receptor beta chains drawn from one sample of a study of T cell responses to AZD1222 COVID-19 vaccine. Profiling relied on immunoSEQ multiplex PCR, and the TCRdb table lists in-frame clones only, not all of them. The sample records about 97,000 clones, approximately 91% being singletons. The sequencing here drew on peripheral blood, taken on day 0 of AZD1222 vaccination. All receptors derive from an adult in good health. The CDR3 runs from the conserved cysteine through the conserved F or W. The D gene is left open where the match is weak. Expanded clones get a size class; other rows say once, few or many, or leave the size out.

j_call clone_size cdr3_length v_call d_call cdr3_aa cdr3_nt
TRBJ2-6 - 15 TRBV4-2 - CASSQDSSGANVLTF TGTGCCAGCAGCCAAGACAGCTCTGGGGCCAACGTCCTGACTTTC
TRBJ2-7 - 16 TRBV18 TRBD2 CASSPPGLAGEGEQYF TGTGCCAGCTCACCACCGGGACTAGCGGGAGAGGGCGAGCAGTACTTC
TRBJ1-2 - 16 TRBV11-2 - CASSIVSWGREGGYTF TGTGCCAGCAGCATCGTTTCGTGGGGACGAGAAGGTGGCTACACCTTC
TRBJ2-1 - 15 TRBV27 - CASTLGLATYNEQFF TGTGCCAGCACCTTGGGGCTAGCGACCTACAATGAGCAGTTCTTC
TRBJ2-1 - 13 TRBV5-1 - CASSSTFVPEQFF TGCGCCAGCAGCTCCACCTTCGTCCCGGAGCAGTTCTTC
TRBJ1-6 - 15 TRBV18 TRBD1 CASSPPTGENSPLHF TGTGCCAGCTCACCGCCGACAGGGGAAAATTCACCCCTCCACTTT
TRBJ2-1 once 14 TRBV29-1 - CSVDFWQGRNEQFF TGCAGCGTTGATTTTTGGCAGGGGAGGAATGAGCAGTTCTTC
TRBJ1-5 - 15 TRBV9 - CASSSDGYSNQPQHF TGTGCCAGCAGTTCAGACGGCTATAGCAATCAGCCCCAGCATTTT
TRBJ2-6 - 16 TRBV28 TRBD2 CASGTSGRSGANVLTF TGTGCCAGCGGGACTAGCGGTCGCTCTGGGGCCAACGTCCTGACTTTC
TRBJ2-2 - 16 TRBV11-2 TRBD2 CASSFQRGANTGELFF TGTGCCAGCAGCTTCCAGCGGGGGGCTAACACCGGGGAGCTGTTTTTT
TRBJ2-5 - 12 TRBV5-6 - CASSLDFETQYF TGTGCCAGCAGCTTAGATTTTGAGACCCAGTACTTC
TRBJ2-5 once 14 TRBV11-2 TRBD1 CASSFRGHQETQYF TGTGCCAGCAGCTTCAGGGGGCACCAAGAGACCCAGTACTTC
TRBJ2-6 - 17 TRBV10-3 - CAISESWQGRGANVLTF TGTGCCATCAGTGAGTCATGGCAGGGCCGAGGGGCCAACGTCCTGACTTTC
TRBJ1-1 - 13 TRBV2 - CASSGIWGTEAFF TGTGCCAGCAGCGGCATATGGGGCACTGAAGCTTTCTTT
TRBJ1-1 - 16 TRBV9 - CASSDYRVVMNTEAFF TGTGCCAGCAGCGATTACAGGGTCGTCATGAACACTGAAGCTTTCTTT
TRBJ1-2 - 17 TRBV9 TRBD1 CASSALNNRGLSYGYTF TGTGCCAGCAGCGCCTTAAATAACAGGGGGCTTAGCTATGGCTACACCTTC
TRBJ1-2 - 16 TRBV4-1 - CASSQEEDRTYYGYTF TGCGCCAGCAGCCAAGAAGAAGACAGGACCTACTATGGCTACACCTTC
TRBJ2-2 - 17 TRBV19 TRBD2 CASSRGGLAGGAGELFF TGTGCCAGTAGTAGGGGGGGACTAGCGGGAGGAGCCGGGGAGCTGTTTTTT
TRBJ2-2 - 16 TRBV3-1/TRBV3-2 TRBD2 CASSPGLAGGGGELFF TGTGCCAGCAGCCCGGGACTAGCGGGAGGGGGCGGGGAGCTGTTTTTT
TRBJ1-1 - 17 TRBV7-9 TRBD1 CASSLGQGGTMNTEAFF TGTGCCAGCAGCTTAGGACAGGGTGGGACCATGAACACTGAAGCTTTCTTT
TRBJ1-3 - 15 TRBV6-5 TRBD1 CASSPGQGLGNTIYF TGTGCCAGCAGCCCGGGACAGGGGCTAGGGAACACCATATATTTT
TRBJ1-2 - 15 TRBV9 - CASSVEGAGRYGYTF TGTGCCAGCAGCGTAGAAGGAGCGGGCCGCTATGGCTACACCTTC
TRBJ2-1 once 12 TRBV5-1 - CASSLVNNEQFF TGCGCCAGCAGCTTGGTGAACAATGAGCAGTTCTTC
TRBJ1-4 few 13 TRBV3-1/TRBV3-2 - CASSQGAVEKLFF TGTGCCAGCAGCCAGGGGGCCGTTGAAAAACTGTTTTTT